Sequencing of this T cell receptor beta chain was carried out in a study of blood T cells in healthy people across ages (dated by TCRdb to the mid-2010s). Study-level background: In model experiments, template switching captured roughly one uniquely barcoded TCR beta cDNA molecule for every two T cells. For two donors (one aged 18 to 30 and one aged 80 or older), the study analyzed two additional independent replicas of 1 million unique cDNA reads from the same blood draw. Donors of different ages were randomly distributed across sequencing lanes to avoid experimental bias. The study measured age-related changes in TCR beta repertoire diversity using deep sequencing normalized with unique cDNA molecular identifiers. Donors were grouped into four age groups: young (average approximately 16 years), middle-aged (roughly 38), aged (62) and long-lived (about 89). General study outcomes and caveats: A strong correlation was found between observed TCR beta diversity and the percentage of naive T cells measured by flow cytometry. Conclusive comparison of naive and antigen-experienced compartments was prevented by the profiling of bulk unsorted PBMCs. Because the CMV infection status of the donors was unknown, age-related changes in expanded clonotypes may potentially have been confounded. Estimates of total diversity based on one million sequenced T cells were regarded as lower bounds and as underestimates. Observed TCR beta diversity per million T cells fell roughly linearly with age, and a significant reduction was already apparent by age around 40. Compared with the aged group, more naive CD4+ T cells, fewer expanded clones and increased TCR diversity were shown by the long-lived group, suggesting age selection.

The donors were roughly 40 Caucasian individuals from Russia, aged about 6 to 95 years, who were systemically healthy. Each donor gave approximately 9.3 milliliters of peripheral blood, collected into EDTA-treated Vacutainer tubes. Ficoll-Paque density-gradient centrifugation was used to isolate PBMCs, with at least 7 million per sample. Total RNA was extracted from PBMCs with Trizol reagent, with at least 6 micrograms obtained per sample. For every donor, flow cytometry on a PBMC aliquot measured the percentage of naive CD45RAhigh/CD27high T cells. Sequences SGHRS (CDR1) and YFSETQ (CDR2) are obtained from the germline V gene. V trim: 4 bases; J trim: 6 bases; unmatched bases: 4. The CDR3 starts with the cysteine, ends with the phenylalanine, and has 13 residues. Just the 39-base CDR3 DNA is kept, in frame starting at base 1. The library came from 5' RACE. This sample was sequenced with an Illumina HiSeq 2500. A second PCR of roughly 6 to 11 cycles was run with a J-beta primer mix and a sample-barcoded 5' primer. A template-switch 5' adaptor carrying 12 random nucleotides introduced a unique molecular identifier onto each TCR beta cDNA molecule. At least 2.5 million CDR3-containing paired-end reads were obtained from each sample. First-strand cDNA was synthesized from all RNA with the Mint cDNA synthesis kit, primed by a TRBC-specific oligonucleotide. After uracil-DNA glycosylase treatment, a first 18-cycle PCR used universal primers M1SS and BC2_uni_R on all cDNA. The authors' pipeline ran thus. Normalization of each sample was performed by random selection of 1 million high-quality reads, each carrying a distinct molecular identifier. Instead of being binned into consensus sequences, reads with shared molecular identifiers were discarded. MiTCR, with a Q25 quality threshold and the strictest error-elimination algorithm, was used for CDR3 identification, clonotype clustering and error correction. A nonparametric unseen species model using Euler transformation provided a lower-bound estimate of total TCR beta diversity. TCRdb trimmed the raw reads at Q25, called clones with MiXCR and kept productive beta chains. A single entry per CDR3 protein holds the most common genes and DNA from its merged rows. The authors' filters were not applied to this entry. In all, the sample holds hundreds of thousands of distinct CDR3 sequences, and roughly 20% of those were seen once. In total, the top ten clones hold 3% to 4.5% of the sample.

This clonotype was detected only a few times. This clone's antigen is unknown. Per-nucleotide qualities are absent, and no much larger clonotype sits a single base away. The V and J segments used are TRBV5-1 and TRBJ1-2, with 9 bases aligning to TRBD1. The source is a man in his 70s in good health. The sample was blood. This receptor carries the CDR3 CASSVDRGDGYTF. The DNA sequence is as follows: TGCGCCAGCAGCGTGGACAGGGGCGATGGCTACACCTTC.